These T cell receptor beta chains were read from a single sample in a study of cytomegalovirus exposure and HLA in healthy donors. Profiled with immunoSEQ multiplex PCR; TCRdb holds only in-frame clones, not every one. In the table there are over 200,000 clones, just over 75% of which are singletons. The sample consisted of PBMCs. These receptors originate from a woman aged 55-70 years in good health and CMV-seropositive. Each CDR3 is given with its conserved first and last residue. D genes are given only for firm matches. Part of the rows lack a size; the others show once, few, many or a class for expanded clones.

j_gene: TRBJ1-1
v_gene: TRBV7-9
abundance: .
d_gene: TRBD1
CDR3nt: TGTGCCAGCAGCTTACAGGGGGCGCGCACTGAAGCTTTCTTT
CDR3aa: CASSLQGARTEAFF

j_gene: TRBJ2-7
v_gene: TRBV13
abundance: .
d_gene: TRBD2
CDR3nt: TGTGCCAGCAGCAGATTTAGCGGGGGTTCCTACGAGCAGTACTTC
CDR3aa: CASSRFSGGSYEQYF

j_gene: TRBJ1-4
v_gene: TRBV5-5
abundance: .
d_gene: TRBD1
CDR3nt: TGTGCCAGCAGCCCAGGGACAGGGGGAATTGAAAAACTGTTTTTT
CDR3aa: CASSPGTGGIEKLFF

j_gene: TRBJ2-1
v_gene: TRBV7-9
abundance: .
d_gene: TRBD2
CDR3nt: TGTGCCAGCAGTCGCCTTTCTAGCGGGCACGACTACAATGAGCAGTTCTTC
CDR3aa: CASSRLSSGHDYNEQFF

j_gene: TRBJ1-2
v_gene: TRBV28
abundance: .
d_gene: TRBD1
CDR3nt: TGTGCCAGCAGTTCGGGACAGGGGAGCGGCTACACCTTC
CDR3aa: CASSSGQGSGYTF

j_gene: TRBJ1-5
v_gene: TRBV19
abundance: .
d_gene: .
CDR3nt: TGTGCCAGTAGTATGGCGCAGGTTCGAAATCAGCCCCAGCATTTT
CDR3aa: CASSMAQVRNQPQHF

j_gene: TRBJ2-6
v_gene: TRBV6-5
abundance: .
d_gene: .
CDR3nt: TGTGCCAGCAGTTACGCACGCCACGGTGGGGCCAACGTCCTGACTTTC
CDR3aa: CASSYARHGGANVLTF

j_gene: TRBJ2-5
v_gene: TRBV6-6
abundance: .
d_gene: .
CDR3nt: TGTGCCAGCAATCCCAGCGGTTGGGAGACCCAGTACTTC
CDR3aa: CASNPSGWETQYF

j_gene: TRBJ1-1
v_gene: TRBV5-1
abundance: .
d_gene: .
CDR3nt: TGCGCCAGCAGCTTGACAGGGCTCAACACTGAAGCTTTCTTT
CDR3aa: CASSLTGLNTEAFF

j_gene: TRBJ2-7
v_gene: TRBV10-2
abundance: .
d_gene: .
CDR3nt: TGCGCCAGCAGTGACCCCAGACTTCTCTACGAGCAGTACTTC
CDR3aa: CASSDPRLLYEQYF

j_gene: TRBJ2-7
v_gene: TRBV28
abundance: .
d_gene: TRBD2
CDR3nt: TGTGCCAGCAGTTTATCTAGCGGTCCATCCTACGAGCAGTACTTC
CDR3aa: CASSLSSGPSYEQYF

j_gene: TRBJ1-4
v_gene: TRBV6-1
abundance: .
d_gene: .
CDR3nt: TGTGCCATTCAGGGAACAAATGAAAAACTGTTTTTT
CDR3aa: CAIQGTNEKLFF

j_gene: TRBJ1-4
v_gene: TRBV7-2
abundance: .
d_gene: TRBD1
CDR3nt: TGTGCCAGCAGCTCGCAGGGGGCAACTAATGAAAAACTGTTTTTT
CDR3aa: CASSSQGATNEKLFF

j_gene: TRBJ2-1
v_gene: TRBV4-3
abundance: few
d_gene: TRBD2
CDR3nt: TGCGCCAGCAGCCAAGATCCCCGGGGGGTAGACAATGAGCAGTTCTTC
CDR3aa: CASSQDPRGVDNEQFF

j_gene: TRBJ2-3
v_gene: TRBV5-4
abundance: .
d_gene: TRBD2
CDR3nt: TGTGCCAGCAGCTCAGCGACGGGGGGGCTGAATACGCAGTATTTT
CDR3aa: CASSSATGGLNTQYF

j_gene: TRBJ1-1
v_gene: TRBV5-4
abundance: .
d_gene: .
CDR3nt: TGTGCCAGCAGCTCCGGGGGGATAAAAGGGGAAACTGAAGCTTTCTTT
CDR3aa: CASSSGGIKGETEAFF

j_gene: TRBJ2-3
v_gene: TRBV5-1
abundance: few
d_gene: TRBD2
CDR3nt: TGCGCCAGCAGCCTGGGGGGACTAGCGGCCACAGATACGCAGTATTTT
CDR3aa: CASSLGGLAATDTQYF

j_gene: TRBJ2-7
v_gene: TRBV9
abundance: .
d_gene: .
CDR3nt: TGTGCCAGCAGCGCCCTCGGTGCCTCGCGATCTCACGAGCAGTACTTC
CDR3aa: CASSALGASRSHEQYF

j_gene: TRBJ2-7
v_gene: TRBV18
abundance: .
d_gene: TRBD2
CDR3nt: TGTGCCAGCTCACCAAGAGCGGGAGAGGACGAGCAGTACTTC
CDR3aa: CASSPRAGEDEQYF

j_gene: TRBJ1-6
v_gene: TRBV10-3
abundance: .
d_gene: TRBD1
CDR3nt: TGTGCCATCAGTGATAGCTTGACAGGGGGCAGTTCACCCCTCCACTTT
CDR3aa: CAISDSLTGGSSPLHF

j_gene: TRBJ2-3
v_gene: TRBV5-4
abundance: once
d_gene: TRBD2
CDR3nt: TGTGCCAGCAGCTGGGGGGGTGATGGTACGCAGTATTTT
CDR3aa: CASSWGGDGTQYF

j_gene: TRBJ1-2
v_gene: TRBV30
abundance: once
d_gene: .
CDR3nt: TGTGCCTGGACCAACGGGGTGACTAACTATGGCTACACCTTC
CDR3aa: CAWTNGVTNYGYTF

j_gene: TRBJ1-4
v_gene: TRBV28
abundance: .
d_gene: TRBD1
CDR3nt: TGTGCCAGCAGCACGGGACAGGGGTATGAAAAACTGTTTTTT
CDR3aa: CASSTGQGYEKLFF

j_gene: TRBJ2-7
v_gene: TRBV4-1
abundance: .
d_gene: .
CDR3nt: TGCGCCAGCAGCCTCACTTCGGACTCCGGCTCCTACGAGCAGTACTTC
CDR3aa: CASSLTSDSGSYEQYF

j_gene: TRBJ2-6
v_gene: TRBV5-6
abundance: .
d_gene: .
CDR3nt: TGTGCCAGCAGCTTAGGGGTCTCTGGGGCCAACGTCCTGACTTTC
CDR3aa: CASSLGVSGANVLTF

j_gene: TRBJ1-1
v_gene: TRBV18
abundance: .
d_gene: .
CDR3nt: TGTGCCAGCTCACCGTCCTCGGGGGGGAAAACTGAAGCTTTCTTT
CDR3aa: CASSPSSGGKTEAFF

j_gene: TRBJ2-1
v_gene: TRBV15
abundance: .
d_gene: TRBD2
CDR3nt: TGTGCCACCAGCAGAGAGAGAGGGGGTGGGCTAGCGGGGTGGAATGAGCAGTTCTTC
CDR3aa: CATSRERGGGLAGWNEQFF

j_gene: TRBJ2-2
v_gene: TRBV5-1
abundance: .
d_gene: TRBD1
CDR3nt: TGCGCCAGCAGCACGGGACAGGGGGCGACCGGGGAGCTGTTTTTT
CDR3aa: CASSTGQGATGELFF

j_gene: TRBJ1-5
v_gene: TRBV15
abundance: .
d_gene: .
CDR3nt: TGTGCCACCAGCAGCAGGGGTAGAAATCAGCCCCAGCATTTT
CDR3aa: CATSSRGRNQPQHF

j_gene: TRBJ1-4
v_gene: TRBV19
abundance: .
d_gene: .
CDR3nt: TGTGCCAGTAGACGAGGGAGGGCTGATGAAAAACTGTTTTTT
CDR3aa: CASRRGRADEKLFF

j_gene: TRBJ1-1
v_gene: TRBV10-3
abundance: .
d_gene: TRBD1
CDR3nt: TGTGCCATCAGATATGAAGGGGGCGGCACTGAAGCTTTCTTT
CDR3aa: CAIRYEGGGTEAFF

j_gene: TRBJ2-5
v_gene: TRBV9
abundance: .
d_gene: .
CDR3nt: TGTGCCAGCAGCCCCCAGAGCGGATCCGGAGAGACCCAGTACTTC
CDR3aa: CASSPQSGSGETQYF

j_gene: TRBJ2-7
v_gene: TRBV5-4
abundance: .
d_gene: .
CDR3nt: TGTGCCAGCAGCCCGAGGACTTACCAACAGAACGAGCAGTACTTC
CDR3aa: CASSPRTYQQNEQYF

j_gene: TRBJ2-5
v_gene: TRBV30
abundance: .
d_gene: .
CDR3nt: TGTGCCTGGAGTGGAGGACACCGGGAGACCCAGTACTTC
CDR3aa: CAWSGGHRETQYF

j_gene: TRBJ1-2
v_gene: TRBV7-9
abundance: .
d_gene: .
CDR3nt: TGTTCCAGCAGCTCTCAGGGTGGAGCCTATGGCTACACCTTC
CDR3aa: CSSSSQGGAYGYTF

j_gene: TRBJ1-2
v_gene: TRBV7-9
abundance: .
d_gene: .
CDR3nt: TGTGCCAGCAGCCCCCGGAGCCAGGGTGGCTACACCTTC
CDR3aa: CASSPRSQGGYTF

j_gene: TRBJ2-7
v_gene: TRBV30
abundance: .
d_gene: TRBD1
CDR3nt: TGTGCCTGGAGCAGGGGGAGACCCTACGAGCAGTACTTC
CDR3aa: CAWSRGRPYEQYF

j_gene: TRBJ2-3
v_gene: TRBV4-1
abundance: .
d_gene: .
CDR3nt: TGCGCCAGCAGCTCCTCCACTAGCACAGATACGCAGTATTTT
CDR3aa: CASSSSTSTDTQYF

j_gene: TRBJ1-4
v_gene: TRBV28
abundance: .
d_gene: .
CDR3nt: TGTGCCAGCAGTTTGATCGGTAATGAAAAACTGTTTTTT
CDR3aa: CASSLIGNEKLFF

j_gene: TRBJ1-2
v_gene: TRBV6-5
abundance: .
d_gene: .
CDR3nt: TGTGCCAGCAGTTATAGGGGTACCTATGGCTACACCTTC
CDR3aa: CASSYRGTYGYTF

j_gene: TRBJ1-1
v_gene: TRBV6-4
abundance: medium-sized
d_gene: .
CDR3nt: TGTGCCAGCAGTGAATACGATACAGGGAACACTGAAGCTTTCTTT
CDR3aa: CASSEYDTGNTEAFF

j_gene: TRBJ1-2
v_gene: TRBV5-4
abundance: .
d_gene: TRBD1
CDR3nt: TGTGCCAGCAGCTCCGGGACAGGGGGCGAAACTTATGGCTACACCTTC
CDR3aa: CASSSGTGGETYGYTF

j_gene: TRBJ2-2
v_gene: TRBV19
abundance: .
d_gene: .
CDR3nt: TGTGCCAGTAGACAGGCGGACGGGGAGCTGTTTTTT
CDR3aa: CASRQADGELFF

j_gene: TRBJ2-7
v_gene: TRBV6-1
abundance: few
d_gene: .
CDR3nt: TGTGCCAGCAGTCTGACAGTTAGTTCCTACGAGCAGTACTTC
CDR3aa: CASSLTVSSYEQYF

j_gene: TRBJ1-6
v_gene: TRBV10-2
abundance: .
d_gene: .
CDR3nt: TGCGCCAGCAGTGATATACAGGTTGAGAATTCACCCCTCCACTTT
CDR3aa: CASSDIQVENSPLHF

j_gene: TRBJ2-7
v_gene: TRBV19
abundance: .
d_gene: TRBD2
CDR3nt: TGTGCCAGTAGTCCTACCCGCGGTGGAAGCGGGAACTACGAGCAGTACTTC
CDR3aa: CASSPTRGGSGNYEQYF

j_gene: TRBJ2-7
v_gene: TRBV6-5
abundance: .
d_gene: TRBD1
CDR3nt: TGTGCCAGCAGTTTGGCCCGGGACAGTACCTACGAGCAGTACTTC
CDR3aa: CASSLARDSTYEQYF

j_gene: TRBJ2-2
v_gene: TRBV4-1
abundance: .
d_gene: .
CDR3nt: TGCGCCAGCAGCCCCAGTGAGAACACCGGGGAGCTGTTTTTT
CDR3aa: CASSPSENTGELFF

j_gene: TRBJ2-4
v_gene: TRBV19
abundance: few
d_gene: .
CDR3nt: TGTGCCAGTAGAGACGCCGACAGAAACATTCAGTACTTC
CDR3aa: CASRDADRNIQYF

j_gene: TRBJ1-2
v_gene: TRBV5-6
abundance: .
d_gene: TRBD1
CDR3nt: TGTGCCAGCAGCAGACAGGGGATCGACTATGGCTACACCTTC
CDR3aa: CASSRQGIDYGYTF

j_gene: TRBJ2-5
v_gene: TRBV11-1
abundance: .
d_gene: TRBD2
CDR3nt: TGTGCCAGCAGCTTCGGGACTAGTAGTGAGACCCAGTACTTC
CDR3aa: CASSFGTSSETQYF